This TCR beta chain stems from a study of blood T cell repertoires in COVID-19. V was shortened by 3 bases and J by 5 bases, with 21 bases between the two germline ends. Looked up from germline, CDR1 is KGHDR and CDR2 is SFDVKD. The CDR3 has 17 residues. Clones were read by immunoSEQ multiplex PCR, and TCRdb kept only the in-frame ones, dropping some. The data hold about 140,000 clones, with around 86% observed a single time. This clone has just a few counts. Input material: peripheral blood. The sequence was collected from a human donor in a cohort sampled during active COVID-19. V gene TRBV24-1 combines with J gene TRBJ2-5; TRBD2 is a possible D gene (6 bases). This CDR3 is CATSDPSVAGLTETQYF. In DNA form, the CDR3 reads TGTGCCACCAGTGATCCAAGCGTGGCGGGGTTAACGGAGACCCAGTACTTC.